This is a list of T cell receptor beta chains from one sample in a study of blood T cell repertoires in COVID-19. The table came from immunoSEQ multiplex PCR; TCRdb's copy has only in-frame clones and leaves some out. This table has approximately 120,000 clones, 65% to 85% appearing once. The specimen sequenced was peripheral blood. Receptors were obtained from an elderly man with active or convalescent COVID-19. Each CDR3 is given with its conserved first and last residue. D genes are given only for firm matches. Only some rows state a clone size, as once, few, many or a class for expanded clones.

clone_size	d_call	v_call	j_call	cdr3_nt	cdr3_aa
-	-	TRBV6-5	TRBJ2-3	TGTGCCAGCAGGACTAGGGATACGCAGTATTTT	CASRTRDTQYF
-	-	TRBV3-1/TRBV3-2	TRBJ2-1	TGTGCCAGCAGCCAAGCTCTCCTGAATGAGCAGTTCTTC	CASSQALLNEQFF
-	-	TRBV9	TRBJ1-5	TGTGCCAGCAGCGTAGATCCCCCCCAGAGGGGCAATCAGCCCCAGCATTTT	CASSVDPPQRGNQPQHF
-	-	TRBV4-2	TRBJ1-5	TGTGCCAGCAGCCAAGGGGGCCCGAATCAGCCCCAGCATTTT	CASSQGGPNQPQHF
few	-	TRBV5-6	TRBJ2-1	TGTGCCAGCAGCGTACAGAACTACAATGAGCAGTTCTTC	CASSVQNYNEQFF
-	-	TRBV19	TRBJ2-7	TGTGCCAGTAGTATTGGGCCCCGCGGGTCAGGTAATCGCTACGAGCAGTACTTC	CASSIGPRGSGNRYEQYF
-	TRBD1	TRBV11-2	TRBJ1-6	TGTGCCAGCAGCTTCGCTGGACAGGACTATAATTCACCCCTCCACTTT	CASSFAGQDYNSPLHF
-	TRBD1	TRBV27	TRBJ1-5	TGTGCCAGCAGTTTCCTCGGGACAGGGGGCGACTATAGCAATCAGCCCCAGCATTTT	CASSFLGTGGDYSNQPQHF
few	-	TRBV6-1	TRBJ1-5	TGTGCCAGCAGTGAAGGGGGGGGGTTTAATCAGCCCCAGCATTTT	CASSEGGGFNQPQHF
-	-	TRBV9	TRBJ2-7	TGTGCCAGCAGCGTAGTAGTCCGGGGCAGGAGGGTGCACGAGCAGTACTTC	CASSVVVRGRRVHEQYF
-	TRBD1	TRBV7-9	TRBJ2-1	TGTGCCAGCAGCATACTAACAGGGGGCGATGAGCAGTTCTTC	CASSILTGGDEQFF
-	TRBD2	TRBV4-2	TRBJ2-5	TGTGCCAGCAGCACAACCAGCGGGGGTGACGAGACCCAGTACTTC	CASSTTSGGDETQYF
once	-	TRBV11-2	TRBJ1-2	TGTGCCAGCAGCCGTCTACAGGGCAACTATGGCTACACCTTC	CASSRLQGNYGYTF
-	TRBD2	TRBV2	TRBJ2-5	TGTGCCAGCAGCAACGGGCAGGTGGGGGGGAGAGAGACCCAGTACTTC	CASSNGQVGGRETQYF
-	TRBD2	TRBV6-1	TRBJ2-3	TGTGCCAGCAGTGCTTCTAGCGGGGGCTACACAGATACGCAGTATTTT	CASSASSGGYTDTQYF
-	-	TRBV5-6	TRBJ2-7	TGTGCCAGCAGCCACTCCGACAGGTACGAGCAGTACTTC	CASSHSDRYEQYF
-	-	TRBV7-2	TRBJ1-1	TGTGCCAGCAGCTTGGACAGTTTGTACACTGAAGCTTTCTTT	CASSLDSLYTEAFF
-	TRBD1	TRBV23-1	TRBJ1-1	TGCGCCAGCAGTCAATCGAGCCAGGGGGCGGCTGAAGCTTTCTTT	CASSQSSQGAAEAFF
-	TRBD2	TRBV6-2/TRBV6-3	TRBJ2-3	TGTGCCAGCAGTGGCCTGACTAGCGGGGACACAGATACGCAGTATTTT	CASSGLTSGDTDTQYF
-	-	TRBV18	TRBJ1-4	TGTGCCAGCTCACCAAGTTTCCAGCGGAATGAAAAACTGTTTTTT	CASSPSFQRNEKLFF
many	TRBD2	TRBV7-9	TRBJ2-7	TGTGCCAGCGGATACCCGGGACTACCATACGAGCAGTACTTC	CASGYPGLPYEQYF
-	TRBD1	TRBV15	TRBJ1-2	TGTGCCACCAGCAGAGACAGGGGGTATGGCTACACCTTC	CATSRDRGYGYTF
-	-	TRBV9	TRBJ1-5	TGTGCCAGCAGTACCGATCTGGCAGACAATCAGCCCCAGCATTTT	CASSTDLADNQPQHF
-	-	TRBV5-6	TRBJ1-4	TGTGCCAGCAGCTTGCTTACCACGAGGGAAAAACTGTTTTTT	CASSLLTTREKLFF
-	-	TRBV5-6	TRBJ2-3	TGTGCCAGCAGCTTGGACGGTAGCGGTGATACGCAGTATTTT	CASSLDGSGDTQYF
-	TRBD1	TRBV20-1	TRBJ1-2	TGCAGTGCTAGTAGACCCCCAGGGGGCGCTAACTATGGCTACACCTTC	CSASRPPGGANYGYTF
-	TRBD1	TRBV23-1	TRBJ1-6	TGCGCCAGCAGTCAACGGCCAGGGGGCAAAAATTCACCCCTCCACTTT	CASSQRPGGKNSPLHF
-	TRBD1	TRBV19	TRBJ2-6	TGTGCCAGTAGTACCCTCAGGGACAGGGCATCCGGGGCCAACGTCCTGACTTTC	CASSTLRDRASGANVLTF
-	-	TRBV18	TRBJ1-1	TGTGCCAGCTCACGGGCACGGGGAAACACTGAAGCTTTCTTT	CASSRARGNTEAFF
-	-	TRBV2	TRBJ1-1	TGTGCCAGCCGAGGGGGACCCTTCCTACTTAACACTGAAGCTTTCTTT	CASRGGPFLLNTEAFF
-	-	TRBV7-9	TRBJ1-4	TGTGCCAGCAGCTTAGGGGCCGCAACTAATGAAAAACTGTTTTTT	CASSLGAATNEKLFF
-	-	TRBV6-6	TRBJ2-5	TGTGCCAGCAGCCCTGGGGGGCGGGGGAAAGAGACCCAGTACTTC	CASSPGGRGKETQYF
-	TRBD1	TRBV9	TRBJ2-7	TGTGCCAGCAGCGTAGGTCAGGGGGCCTACGAGCAGTACTTC	CASSVGQGAYEQYF
-	TRBD1	TRBV7-3	TRBJ2-5	TGTGCCAGCAGCCAGGGGGCTGAGGAGACCCAGTACTTC	CASSQGAEETQYF
-	TRBD2	TRBV3-1/TRBV3-2	TRBJ2-7	TGTGCCAGCAGCCCCTCTCTAGCGGGGGGTTACCCCTACGAGCAGTACTTC	CASSPSLAGGYPYEQYF
-	TRBD2	TRBV4-1	TRBJ2-7	TGCGCCAGCAGCCAAGCCCCGGGACTAGCGGGGGTGGAGTACTTC	CASSQAPGLAGVEYF
-	-	TRBV29-1	TRBJ2-1	TGCAGCGTTGAACGGGGCCAGGGGTGGAATGAGCAGTTCTTC	CSVERGQGWNEQFF
-	-	TRBV11-2	TRBJ1-1	TGTGCCAGCAGCTCATTCGCCCTGAAGAGAACTGAAGCTTTCTTT	CASSSFALKRTEAFF
-	TRBD2	TRBV28	TRBJ2-7	TGTGCCAGCAGTTTATCCGGGAGGAGCTCCTACGAGCAGTACTTC	CASSLSGRSSYEQYF
-	TRBD1	TRBV5-6	TRBJ1-4	TGTGCCAGCAGAGGACAGGGGGCGGGTAATGAAAAACTGTTTTTT	CASRGQGAGNEKLFF
-	-	TRBV5-8	TRBJ1-5	TGTGCCAGCAGCCCGGGGGTGAATAGCAATCAGCCCCAGCATTTT	CASSPGVNSNQPQHF
-	TRBD2	TRBV7-2	TRBJ2-1	TGTGCCAGCAGCTTAGTAGCGGGATTGGGCAACAATGAGCAGTTCTTC	CASSLVAGLGNNEQFF
-	-	TRBV7-9	TRBJ1-2	TGTGCCAGCAGCTTAGGACAGTCCTACACCTTC	CASSLGQSYTF
-	TRBD1	TRBV25-1	TRBJ1-1	TGTGCCAGCCGACAGACAGGGGAGACTGAAGCTTTCTTT	CASRQTGETEAFF
-	-	TRBV19	TRBJ1-1	TGTGCCAGTAGCACCTTGGGGGGACTGAACACTGAAGCTTTCTTT	CASSTLGGLNTEAFF
-	-	TRBV19	TRBJ2-7	TGTGCCAGTAGTATGAACCCGACAGCCCCGAGCTCCTACGAGCAGTACTTC	CASSMNPTAPSSYEQYF
-	-	TRBV10-3	TRBJ1-3	TGTGCCATCAGAGGCAATTCAGGGGAAGCCGGAAACACCATATATTTT	CAIRGNSGEAGNTIYF
-	-	TRBV4-1	TRBJ2-7	TGCGCCAGCAGCCAAGAAGGAGGGTTATACGAGCAGTACTTC	CASSQEGGLYEQYF
-	-	TRBV18	TRBJ2-5	TGTGCCAGCTCACCGGCTCAGGGATCTCAAGAGACCCAGTACTTC	CASSPAQGSQETQYF
-	TRBD1	TRBV28	TRBJ1-5	TGTGCCAGCAGTTTTGCAGACAGGGACAATCAGCCCCAGCATTTT	CASSFADRDNQPQHF
-	-	TRBV6-2/TRBV6-3	TRBJ2-5	TGTGCCAGCAGCCAACCCGTTTGGACGGACAAGGACGTGGAGACCCAGTACTTC	CASSQPVWTDKDVETQYF
-	-	TRBV7-3	TRBJ2-7	TGTGCCAGCAGCTTAACCGGTGCGGCGCAGTACTTC	CASSLTGAAQYF
-	-	TRBV10-3	TRBJ1-2	TGTGCCATCAGTGTGAGGGTTAACTATGGCTACACCTTC	CAISVRVNYGYTF